This T cell receptor (beta chain) was obtained from a study of blood T cell repertoires in COVID-19. Overall study: T cells, B-cell-depleted T cells, or PBMCs provided the cDNA or gDNA that served as material.

Per the germline V gene, CDR1 is LGHNA and CDR2 is YSLEER. Germline trimming cut 1 base from V and 4 bases from J; bases unmatched to any gene: 5. The CDR3 length is 15 residues. In the authors' methods: Amplifying reference gene primers gave estimates of nucleated cell counts. Sequenced by immunoSEQ multiplex PCR; TCRdb stores in-frame clones only, minus some. D and trimming were read from the DNA, whereas the V and J calls and clone size are those reported in that table. The sample has approximately 150,000 clones; approximately 90% are singletons. The TCR was taken from a woman in her sixties who had recovered from COVID-19. Specimen: peripheral blood. J is TRBJ1-1 and V is TRBV4-3, with 8 bases fitting TRBD1. DNA of the CDR3: TGCGCCAGCAGCCAAGGGTCCCAGGGGGCCACTGAAGCTTTCTTT. Protein sequence: CASSQGSQGATEAFF.